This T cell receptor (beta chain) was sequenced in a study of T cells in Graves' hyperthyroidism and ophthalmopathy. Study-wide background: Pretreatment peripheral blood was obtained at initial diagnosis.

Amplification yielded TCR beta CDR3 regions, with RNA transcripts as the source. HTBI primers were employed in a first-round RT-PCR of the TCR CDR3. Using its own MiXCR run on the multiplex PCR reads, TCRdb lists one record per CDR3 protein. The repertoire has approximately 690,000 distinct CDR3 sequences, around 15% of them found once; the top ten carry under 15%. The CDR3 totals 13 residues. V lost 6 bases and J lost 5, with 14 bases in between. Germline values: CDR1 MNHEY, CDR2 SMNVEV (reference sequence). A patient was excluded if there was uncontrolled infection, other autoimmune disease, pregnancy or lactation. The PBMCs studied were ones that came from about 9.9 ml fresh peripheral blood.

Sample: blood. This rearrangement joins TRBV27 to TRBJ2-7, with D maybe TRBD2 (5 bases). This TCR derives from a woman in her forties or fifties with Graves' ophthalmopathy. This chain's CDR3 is CASRTSGRHEQYF. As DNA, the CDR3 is TGTGCCAGCAGAACTAGTGGGAGACACGAGCAGTACTTC.